Sequencing of this T cell receptor beta chain was carried out in a study of CD8 T cells in ankylosing spondylitis. This clonotype appeared many times. The antigen is not known. Germline loops: CDR1 SEHNR, CDR2 FQNEAQ (reference sequence). The ends were cut back, 0 bases at V and 6 bases at J, with 9 bases in the middle. There are 14 residues in the CDR3. Researchers built TCR beta libraries using quantitative 5'-RACE with molecular barcodes. A single record per CDR3 protein comes from TCRdb applying MiXCR to the 5' RACE reads. The sample yields more than 400,000 distinct CDR3 sequences, under 5.5% seen once. Notes on the study in general: Disease-linked clones had a CD8+ phenotype and relatively low frequency in peripheral blood. Previously reported in reactive arthritis synovial fluid and blood were some of the motif variants. Reports say disease-linked clones showed up significantly more in matched ankylosing spondylitis synovial fluid. A motif in TCR beta, a set of 8 or 9 highly homologous variants, appeared characteristic of ankylosing spondylitis blood.

Material for sequencing was blood, either unsorted or a sorted T cell fraction (not recorded which). The chain carries TRBV7-9 and TRBJ2-1, with D perhaps TRBD1 or TRBD2 (5 bases each). This TCR came from a male donor with ankylosing spondylitis. CDR3 region: CASSLAGTTNEQFF. The DNA for the CDR3 is TGTGCCAGCAGCTTAGCCGGGACCACCAATGAGCAGTTCTTC.